This T cell receptor beta chain was captured by sequencing in a study of beta chain features in type 1 diabetes (dated by TCRdb to between 2017 and 2018). Study-level background: No differences in mean age, gender distribution, total cell number or subset yield were found between patients and healthy donors. The study compared the TCRB repertoires of sorted circulating CD4+ T cell subsets in recently diagnosed type 1 diabetes patients with those in matched healthy donors. A total of about 110 million sorted cells were examined across all samples, and the number of cells per subset was strongly correlated with RNA yield. Naive and central memory subsets were obtained from all 28 donors, but regulatory and stem cell-like memory subsets were isolated from only 8 patients and 8 healthy donors. Broad study findings and their caveats: Sequencing cDNA rather than genomic DNA could over-represent highly expressing activated cells, although activation and CD3 levels did not differ between groups. Because small numbers of individuals were included in the HLA sub-analyses, any influence of HLA type on TCRB rearrangement was left unresolved. The naive, central memory and regulatory TCRB repertoires appeared to resemble one another more closely among patients than among healthy donors. Type 1 diabetes patients showed a moderate but significant shortening of TCRB CDR3 length in all four CD4+ subsets. PCR may preferentially amplify shorter templates, but because patient and control samples were amplified and corrected together, any resulting skew would affect both groups equally. Patients with type 1 diabetes made fewer insertions and deleted more nucleotides at VDJ recombination sites, implying thymic rearrangement abnormalities.

A remark on this clone: Its target antigen remains unknown. There are no base qualities to consult, and no much larger clone falls within one base.

All of the isolated RNA was reverse transcribed with the High Capacity cDNA Reverse Transcription Kit, so expressed TCRB transcripts were sequenced. Naive, central memory and regulatory T cell samples underwent deep immunoSEQ sequencing, averaging about 3.57 million total reads per sample. After sorted cells were lysed in RLT buffer, RNA was extracted with DNase-treated RNeasy Micro or Mini kits, with the choice depending on cell number. To prevent cross-contamination, each cell subset was processed individually, whereas patient and healthy donor samples were processed jointly. Using the immunoSEQ multiplex PCR, TCRB sequences were amplified from cDNA into 87-bp fragments spanning the CDR3 region. Amplicons were sequenced on the Illumina HiSeq platform. As for the original processing: PCR bias was corrected computationally using synthetic template baselines, and reads within Hamming distance 2 were collapsed, with unmergeable singletons discarded. Reads were aligned to IMGT to assign V, D and J genes, CDR3 length, and insertions or deletions at six rearrangement sites. Clonotype counts were normalized to sorted cell number within each subset before computing true diversity and Gini coefficients with the tcR R package. The overlap coefficient, calculated on TCRB nucleotide sequences, was used to quantify repertoire sharing. As a proxy for the pre-selection repertoire, out-of-frame TCRB sequences from naive cells were analyzed. In its TCRdb copy, this immuneACCESS table keeps in-frame sequences only and misses some clones. Where compared with another copy, unresolved V genes explain less than half of these, and the others have no known cause. The DNA gave D and trimming, while V, J and clone size come from that table. The sample table holds 350,000 to 400,000 clones, of which less than 15% were seen once. The ten largest clonotypes hold about 0.019% of the sample.

Each donor gave one peripheral blood draw, roughly 120 mL on average, collected into heparinised tubes. Naive, central memory, regulatory and stem cell-like memory CD4+ T cells were sorted on a BD FACSAria II using a panel including CD45RO, CCR7, CD25, CD127, CD95 and CD27. Every sorted population had a purity above 95%. Right away, PBMCs were isolated by Lymphoprep density gradient centrifugation and were stained directly, with no culture step. So that batch effects would be minimized, each experiment stained and sorted samples in pairs, pairing one healthy donor with one patient. The receptor comes from a woman aged 18-30 years in good health. Sequenced sample: naive CD4+ T cells from blood. The sample's cell subset or site, from its label and the paper: true naive CD4+ T cells.

Read as DNA, the sequence is TGTGCCAGCAGCCGGGGAGGGTTTCTCACAGATACGCAGTATTTT. Its protein is CASSRGGFLTDTQYF. The chain joins TRBV7-2 to TRBJ2-3, with TRBD2 matching 7 junction bases. Clipping removes 5 bases from V and 2 bases from J, with 7 as the unmatched junction base count. There are 15 amino acids in the CDR3, from cysteine to phenylalanine inclusive. Just CDR3 DNA is preserved here, 45 bases in frame from base 1. The germline V gene yields SGHTA for CDR1 and FQGNSA for CDR2.